Sequencing of this TCR beta chain was carried out in a study of control samples from healthy donors and cancer patients. Produced via immunoSEQ multiplex PCR; TCRdb's table is partial and in-frame only. In the table there are some 150,000 clones, 89% of which are singletons. V gave up 5 bases and J gave up 3 bases, with 17 bases separating them. Germline-derived CDR1 and CDR2 are SGDLS and YYNGEE. The CDR3 has 15 residues. What was sequenced was blood. The chain links TRBV9 to TRBJ1-1, with D possibly matching TRBD1 (6 bases). The clonotype originates from a man aged 30-40 years in good health. CDR3 residues: CASRQPGHRDTEAFF. CDR3 coding DNA: TGTGCCAGCAGACAGCCGGGACACCGGGACACTGAAGCTTTCTTT.